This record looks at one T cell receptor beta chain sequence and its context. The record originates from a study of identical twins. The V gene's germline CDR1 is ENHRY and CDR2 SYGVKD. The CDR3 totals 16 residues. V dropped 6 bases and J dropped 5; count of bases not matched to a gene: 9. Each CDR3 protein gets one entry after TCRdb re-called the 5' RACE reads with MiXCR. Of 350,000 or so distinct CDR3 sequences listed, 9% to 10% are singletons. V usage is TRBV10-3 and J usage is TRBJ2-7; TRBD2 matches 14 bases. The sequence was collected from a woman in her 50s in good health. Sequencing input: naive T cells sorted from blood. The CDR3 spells CAISRGTSGSINEQYF. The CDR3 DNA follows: TGTGCCATCAGCCGGGGGACTAGCGGGAGTATCAACGAGCAGTACTTC.